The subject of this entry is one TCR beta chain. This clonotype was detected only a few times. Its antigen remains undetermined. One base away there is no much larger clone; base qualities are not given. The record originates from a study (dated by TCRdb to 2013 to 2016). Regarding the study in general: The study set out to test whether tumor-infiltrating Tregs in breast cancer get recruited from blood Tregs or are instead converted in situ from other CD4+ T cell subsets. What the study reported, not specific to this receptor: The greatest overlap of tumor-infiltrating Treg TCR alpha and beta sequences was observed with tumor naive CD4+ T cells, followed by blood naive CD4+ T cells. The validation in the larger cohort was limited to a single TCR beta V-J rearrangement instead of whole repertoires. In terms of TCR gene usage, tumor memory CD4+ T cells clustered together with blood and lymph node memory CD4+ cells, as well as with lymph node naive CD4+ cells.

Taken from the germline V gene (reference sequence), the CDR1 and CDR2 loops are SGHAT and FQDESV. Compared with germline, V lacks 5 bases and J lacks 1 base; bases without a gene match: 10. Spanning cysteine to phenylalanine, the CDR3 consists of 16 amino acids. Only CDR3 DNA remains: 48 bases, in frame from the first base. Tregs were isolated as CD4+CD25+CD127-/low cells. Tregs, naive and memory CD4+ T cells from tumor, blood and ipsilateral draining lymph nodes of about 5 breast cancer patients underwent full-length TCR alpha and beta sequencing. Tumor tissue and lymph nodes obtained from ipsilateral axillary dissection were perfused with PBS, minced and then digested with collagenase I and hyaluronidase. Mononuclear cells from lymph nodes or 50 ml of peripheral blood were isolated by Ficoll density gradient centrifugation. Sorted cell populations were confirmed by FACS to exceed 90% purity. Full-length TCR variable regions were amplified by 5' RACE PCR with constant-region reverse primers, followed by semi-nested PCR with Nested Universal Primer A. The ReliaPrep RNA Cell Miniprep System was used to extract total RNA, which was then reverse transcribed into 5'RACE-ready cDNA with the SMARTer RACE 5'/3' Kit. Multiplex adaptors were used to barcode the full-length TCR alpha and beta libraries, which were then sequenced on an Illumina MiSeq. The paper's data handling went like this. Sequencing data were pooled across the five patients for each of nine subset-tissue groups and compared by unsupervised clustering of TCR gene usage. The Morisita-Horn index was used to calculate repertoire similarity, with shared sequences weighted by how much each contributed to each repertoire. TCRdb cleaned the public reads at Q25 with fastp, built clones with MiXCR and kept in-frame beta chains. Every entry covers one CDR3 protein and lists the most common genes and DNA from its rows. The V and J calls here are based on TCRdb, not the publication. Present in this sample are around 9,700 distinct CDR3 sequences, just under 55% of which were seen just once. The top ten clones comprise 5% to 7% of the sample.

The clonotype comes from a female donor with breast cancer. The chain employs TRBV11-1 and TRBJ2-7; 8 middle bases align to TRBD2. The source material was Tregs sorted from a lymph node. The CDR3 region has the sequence CASSGSTSGESYEQYF. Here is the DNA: TGTGCCAGCAGCGGAAGTACTAGCGGCGAGTCCTACGAGCAGTACTTC.